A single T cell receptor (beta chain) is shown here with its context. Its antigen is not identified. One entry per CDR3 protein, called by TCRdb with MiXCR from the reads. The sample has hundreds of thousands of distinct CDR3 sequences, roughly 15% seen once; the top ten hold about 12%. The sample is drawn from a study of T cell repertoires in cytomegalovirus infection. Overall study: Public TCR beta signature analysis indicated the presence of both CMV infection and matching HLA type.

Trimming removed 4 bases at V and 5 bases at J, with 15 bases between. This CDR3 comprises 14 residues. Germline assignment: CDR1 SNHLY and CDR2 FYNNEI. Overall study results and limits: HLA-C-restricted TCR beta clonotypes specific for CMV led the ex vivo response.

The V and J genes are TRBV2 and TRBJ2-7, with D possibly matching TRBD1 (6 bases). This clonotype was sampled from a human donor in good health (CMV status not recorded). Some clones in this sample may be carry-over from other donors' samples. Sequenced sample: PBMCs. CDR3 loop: CASSAQGQTDEQYF. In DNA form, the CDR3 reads TGTGCCAGCAGTGCCCAGGGGCAGACAGACGAGCAGTACTTC.